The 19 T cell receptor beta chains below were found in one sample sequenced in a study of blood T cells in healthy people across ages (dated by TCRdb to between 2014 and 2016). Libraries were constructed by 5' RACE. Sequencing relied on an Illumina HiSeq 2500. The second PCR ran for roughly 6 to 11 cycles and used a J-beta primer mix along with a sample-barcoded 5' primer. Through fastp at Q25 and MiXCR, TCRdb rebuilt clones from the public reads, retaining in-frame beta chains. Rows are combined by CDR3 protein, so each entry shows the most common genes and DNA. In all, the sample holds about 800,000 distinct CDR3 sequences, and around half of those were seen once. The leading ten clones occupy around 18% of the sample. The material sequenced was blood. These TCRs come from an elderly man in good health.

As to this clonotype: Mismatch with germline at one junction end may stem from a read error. The CDR3 here is CAGSLGVIYEQYF. CDR3 nucleotides: TGCGCCGGCAGCTTGGGGGTGATTTACGAGCAGTACTTC. The chain links TRBV5-1 to TRBJ2-7, with D tentatively TRBD1 or TRBD2 (5 bases each). This CDR3 comprises 13 residues. Per germline, CDR1 SGHRS and CDR2 YFSETQ.

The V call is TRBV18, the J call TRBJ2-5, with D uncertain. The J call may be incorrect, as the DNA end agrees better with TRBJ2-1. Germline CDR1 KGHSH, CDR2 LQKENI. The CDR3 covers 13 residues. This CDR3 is CASSPPTLETQFF. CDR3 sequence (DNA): TGTGCCAGCTCACCCCCTACTTTAGAGACCCAGTTCTTC.

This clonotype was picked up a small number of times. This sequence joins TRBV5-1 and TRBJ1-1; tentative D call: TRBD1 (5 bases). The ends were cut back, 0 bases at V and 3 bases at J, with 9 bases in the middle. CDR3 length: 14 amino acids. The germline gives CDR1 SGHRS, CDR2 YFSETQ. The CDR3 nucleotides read TGCGCCAGCAGCTTGGCCGGGGGTTACACTGAAGCTTTCTTT. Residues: CASSLAGGYTEAFF.

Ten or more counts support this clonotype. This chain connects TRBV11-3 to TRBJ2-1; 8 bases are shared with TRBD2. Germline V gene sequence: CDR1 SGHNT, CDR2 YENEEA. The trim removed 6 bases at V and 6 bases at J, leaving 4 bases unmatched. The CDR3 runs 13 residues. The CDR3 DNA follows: TGTGCCAGCAGAGCGGGAGTGATCAATGAGCAGTTCTTC. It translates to CASRAGVINEQFF.

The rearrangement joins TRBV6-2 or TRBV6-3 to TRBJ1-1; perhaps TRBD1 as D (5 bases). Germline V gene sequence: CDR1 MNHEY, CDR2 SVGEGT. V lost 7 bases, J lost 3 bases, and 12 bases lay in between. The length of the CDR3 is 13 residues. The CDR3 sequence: CASKREGHTEAFF. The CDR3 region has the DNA TGTGCCAGCAAAAGGGAGGGACACACTGAAGCTTTCTTT.

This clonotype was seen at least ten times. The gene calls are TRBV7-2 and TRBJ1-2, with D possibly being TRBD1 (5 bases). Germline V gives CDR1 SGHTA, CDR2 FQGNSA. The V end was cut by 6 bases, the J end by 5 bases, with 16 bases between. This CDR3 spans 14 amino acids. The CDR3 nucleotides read TGTGCCAGCAGTCCGGGGGGGGGGAGGTATGGCTACACCTTC. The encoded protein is CASSPGGGRYGYTF.

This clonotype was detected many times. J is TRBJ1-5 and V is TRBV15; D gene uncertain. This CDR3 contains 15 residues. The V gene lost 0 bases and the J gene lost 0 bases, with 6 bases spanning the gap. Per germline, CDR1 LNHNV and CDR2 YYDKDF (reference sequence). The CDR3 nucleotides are TGTGCCACCAGCAGAGATCAGACTAGCAATCAGCCCCAGCATTTT. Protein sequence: CATSRDQTSNQPQHF.

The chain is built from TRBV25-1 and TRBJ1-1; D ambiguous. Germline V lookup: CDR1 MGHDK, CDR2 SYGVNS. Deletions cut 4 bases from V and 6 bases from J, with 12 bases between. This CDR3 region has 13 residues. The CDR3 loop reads CASSGHEAAEAFF. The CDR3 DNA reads TGTGCCAGCAGTGGACATGAGGCCGCTGAAGCTTTCTTT.

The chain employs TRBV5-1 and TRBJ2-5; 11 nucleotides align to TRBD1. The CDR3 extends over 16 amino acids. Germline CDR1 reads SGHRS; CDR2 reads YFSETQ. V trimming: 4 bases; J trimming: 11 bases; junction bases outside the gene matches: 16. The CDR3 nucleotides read TGCGCCAGCAGCCGAGGGACAGGGGGAACCCACAATGAGCAGTACTTC. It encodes CASSRGTGGTHNEQYF.

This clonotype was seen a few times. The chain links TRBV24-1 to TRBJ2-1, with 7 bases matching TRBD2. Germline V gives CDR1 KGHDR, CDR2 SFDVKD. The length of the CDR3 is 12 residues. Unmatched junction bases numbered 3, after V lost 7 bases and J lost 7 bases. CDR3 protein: CATRDGRNEQFF. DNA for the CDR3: TGTGCCACCAGGGACGGGAGGAATGAGCAGTTCTTC.

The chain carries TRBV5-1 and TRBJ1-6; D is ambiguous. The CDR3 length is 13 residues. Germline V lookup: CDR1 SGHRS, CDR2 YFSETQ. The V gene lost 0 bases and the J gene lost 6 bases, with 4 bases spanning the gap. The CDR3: CASSLEPNSPLHF. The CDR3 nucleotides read TGCGCCAGCAGCTTGGAGCCTAATTCACCCCTCCACTTT.

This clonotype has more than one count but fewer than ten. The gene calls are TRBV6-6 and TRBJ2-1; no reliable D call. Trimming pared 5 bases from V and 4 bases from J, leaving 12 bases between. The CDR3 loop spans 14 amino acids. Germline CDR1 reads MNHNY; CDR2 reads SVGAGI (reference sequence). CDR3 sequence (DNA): TGTGCCAGCAGTACGCTCTTGGGGTACAATGAGCAGTTCTTC. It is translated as CASSTLLGYNEQFF.

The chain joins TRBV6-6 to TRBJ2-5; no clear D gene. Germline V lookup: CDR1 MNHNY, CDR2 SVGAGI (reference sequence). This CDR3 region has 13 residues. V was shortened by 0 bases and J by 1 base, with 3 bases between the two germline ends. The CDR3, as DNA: TGTGCCAGCAGTTACTCGGGCCAAGAGACCCAGTACTTC. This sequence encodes CASSYSGQETQYF.

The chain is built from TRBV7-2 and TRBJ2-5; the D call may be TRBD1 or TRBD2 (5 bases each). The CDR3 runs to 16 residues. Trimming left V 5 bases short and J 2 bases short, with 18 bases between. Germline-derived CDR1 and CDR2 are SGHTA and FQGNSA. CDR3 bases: TGTGCCAGCAGCCTGAGAGGGTGGGGCGTACAAGAGACCCAGTACTTC. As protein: CASSLRGWGVQETQYF. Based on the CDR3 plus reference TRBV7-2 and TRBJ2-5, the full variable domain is GAGVSQSPSNKVTEKGKDVELRCDPISGHTALYWYRQSLGQGLEFLIYFQGNSAPDKSGLPSDRFSAERTGGSVSTLTIQRTQQEDSAVYLCASSLRGWGVQETQYFGPGTRLLVL.

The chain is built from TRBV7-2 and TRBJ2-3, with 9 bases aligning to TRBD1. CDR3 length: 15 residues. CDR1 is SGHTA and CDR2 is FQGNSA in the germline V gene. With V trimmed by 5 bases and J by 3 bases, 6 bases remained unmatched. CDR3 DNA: TGTGCCAGCAGCGCCGGACAGGGGTTGACAGATACGCAGTATTTT. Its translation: CASSAGQGLTDTQYF.

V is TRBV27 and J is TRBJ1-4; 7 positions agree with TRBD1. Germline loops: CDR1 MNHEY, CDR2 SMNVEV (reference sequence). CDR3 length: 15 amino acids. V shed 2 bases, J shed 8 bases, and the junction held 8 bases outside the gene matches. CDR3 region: CASSLLQGLGEKLFF. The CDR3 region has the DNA TGTGCCAGCAGTTTACTACAGGGGTTGGGGGAAAAACTGTTTTTT.

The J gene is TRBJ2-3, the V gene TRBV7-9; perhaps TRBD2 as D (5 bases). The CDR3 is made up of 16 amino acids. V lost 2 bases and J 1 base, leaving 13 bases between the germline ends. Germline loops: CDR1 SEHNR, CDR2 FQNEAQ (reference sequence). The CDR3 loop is CASSLNGITGTDTQYF. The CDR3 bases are TGTGCCAGCAGCTTAAACGGGATAACGGGCACAGATACGCAGTATTTT.

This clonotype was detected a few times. CDR3: CASSSTPGSGTSYNEQFF. In nucleotides, the CDR3 is TGTGCCAGCAGCTCGACACCGGGTAGCGGGACCTCCTACAATGAGCAGTTCTTC. This chain joins TRBV7-3 and TRBJ2-1; 8 bases agree with TRBD2. Germline CDR1 is SGHTA and CDR2 is FQGTGA. Germline trimming cut 4 bases from V and 0 bases from J; bases unmatched to any gene: 11. The CDR3 is made up of 18 amino acids.

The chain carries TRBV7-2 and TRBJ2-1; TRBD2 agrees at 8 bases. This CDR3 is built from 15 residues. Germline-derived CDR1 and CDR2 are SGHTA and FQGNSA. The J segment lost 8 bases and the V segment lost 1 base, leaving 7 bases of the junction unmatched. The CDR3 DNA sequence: TGTGCCAGCAGCTTAGAGTCGGGAGGGCCTTATGAGCAGTTCTTC. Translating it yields CASSLESGGPYEQFF.